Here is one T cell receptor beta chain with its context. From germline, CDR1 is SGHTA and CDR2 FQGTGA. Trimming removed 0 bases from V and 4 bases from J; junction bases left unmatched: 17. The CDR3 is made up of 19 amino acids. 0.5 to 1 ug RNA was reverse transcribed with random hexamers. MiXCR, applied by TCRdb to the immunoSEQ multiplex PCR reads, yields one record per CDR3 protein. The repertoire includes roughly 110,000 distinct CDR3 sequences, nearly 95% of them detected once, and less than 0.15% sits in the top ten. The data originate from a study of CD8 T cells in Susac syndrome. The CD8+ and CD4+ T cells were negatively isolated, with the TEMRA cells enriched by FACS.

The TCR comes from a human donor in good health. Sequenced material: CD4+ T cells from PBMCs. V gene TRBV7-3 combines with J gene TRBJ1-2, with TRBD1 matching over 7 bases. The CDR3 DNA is TGTGCCAGCAGCTTAACGCCAGTCTCGGACGGATCAGGGGGCTATGGCTACACCTTC. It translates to CASSLTPVSDGSGGYGYTF.